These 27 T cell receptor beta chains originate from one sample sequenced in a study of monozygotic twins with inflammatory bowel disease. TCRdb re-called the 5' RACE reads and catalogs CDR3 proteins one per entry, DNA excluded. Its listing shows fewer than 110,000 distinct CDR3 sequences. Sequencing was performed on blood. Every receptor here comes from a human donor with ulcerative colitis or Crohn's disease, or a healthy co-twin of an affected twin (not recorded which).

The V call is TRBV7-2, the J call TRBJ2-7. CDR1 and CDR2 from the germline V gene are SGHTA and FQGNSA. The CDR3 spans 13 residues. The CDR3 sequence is CASSHGSSYEQYF.

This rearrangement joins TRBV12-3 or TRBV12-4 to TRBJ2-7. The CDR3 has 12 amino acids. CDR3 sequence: CASSIRLDEQYF.

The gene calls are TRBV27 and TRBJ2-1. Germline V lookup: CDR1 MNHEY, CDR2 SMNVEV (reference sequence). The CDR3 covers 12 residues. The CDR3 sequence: CASSLSRHEQFF.

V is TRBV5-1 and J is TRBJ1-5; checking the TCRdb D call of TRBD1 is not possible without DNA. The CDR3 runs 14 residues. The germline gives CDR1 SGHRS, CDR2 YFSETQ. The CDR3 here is CARGQPEYNQPQHF.

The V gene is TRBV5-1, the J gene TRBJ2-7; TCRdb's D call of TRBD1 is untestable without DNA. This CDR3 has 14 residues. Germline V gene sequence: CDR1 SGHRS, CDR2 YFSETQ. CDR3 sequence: CASSLAGGDYEQYF.

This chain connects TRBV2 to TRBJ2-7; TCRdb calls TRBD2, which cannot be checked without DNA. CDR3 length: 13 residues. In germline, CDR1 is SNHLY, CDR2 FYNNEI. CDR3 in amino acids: CASSVAGGPAQYF. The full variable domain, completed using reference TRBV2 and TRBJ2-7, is EPEVTQTPSHQVTQMGQEVILRCVPISNHLYFYWYRQILGQKVEFLVSFYNNEISEKSEIFDDQFSVERPDGSNFTLKIRSTKLEDSAMYFCASSVAGGPAQYFGPGTRLTVT.

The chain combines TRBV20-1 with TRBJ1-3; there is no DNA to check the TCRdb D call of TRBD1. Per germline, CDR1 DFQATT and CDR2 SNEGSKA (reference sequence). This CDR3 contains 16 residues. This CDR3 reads CSASLTRGGSGNTIYF.

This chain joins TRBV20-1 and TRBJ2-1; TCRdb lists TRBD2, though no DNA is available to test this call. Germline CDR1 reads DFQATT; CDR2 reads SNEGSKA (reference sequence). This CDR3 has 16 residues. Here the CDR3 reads CSASRAGGGSYNEQFF.

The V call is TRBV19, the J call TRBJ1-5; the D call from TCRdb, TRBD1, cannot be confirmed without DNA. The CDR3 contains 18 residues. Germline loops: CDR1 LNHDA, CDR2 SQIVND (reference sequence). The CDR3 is CASSIDRTALYSNQPQHF.

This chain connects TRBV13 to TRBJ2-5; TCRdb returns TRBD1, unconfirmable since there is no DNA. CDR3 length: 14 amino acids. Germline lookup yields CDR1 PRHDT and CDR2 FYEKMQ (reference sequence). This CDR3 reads CASTPGTGMETQYF.

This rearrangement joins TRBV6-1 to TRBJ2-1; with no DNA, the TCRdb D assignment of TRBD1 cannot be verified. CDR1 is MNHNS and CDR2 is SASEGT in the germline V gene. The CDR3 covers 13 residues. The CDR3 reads CASSGTGKNEQFF.

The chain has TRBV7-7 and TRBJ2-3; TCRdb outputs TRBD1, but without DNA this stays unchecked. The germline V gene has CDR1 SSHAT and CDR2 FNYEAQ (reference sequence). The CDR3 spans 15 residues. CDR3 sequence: CASSHGTLLGDTQYF.

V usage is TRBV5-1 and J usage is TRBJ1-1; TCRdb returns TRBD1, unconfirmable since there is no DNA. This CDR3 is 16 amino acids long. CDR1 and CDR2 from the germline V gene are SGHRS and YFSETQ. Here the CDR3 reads CASSLAGTGGWGEAFF.

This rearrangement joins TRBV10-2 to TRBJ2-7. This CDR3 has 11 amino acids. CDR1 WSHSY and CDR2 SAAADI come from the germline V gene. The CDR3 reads CASSDGYEQYF.

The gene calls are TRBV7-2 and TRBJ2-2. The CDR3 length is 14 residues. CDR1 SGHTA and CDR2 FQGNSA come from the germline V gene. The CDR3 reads CASSLEQGTGELFF.

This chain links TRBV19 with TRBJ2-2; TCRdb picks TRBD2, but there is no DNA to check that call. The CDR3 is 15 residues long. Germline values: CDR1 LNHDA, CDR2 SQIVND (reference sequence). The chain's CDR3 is CATGVGTSRTGELFF.

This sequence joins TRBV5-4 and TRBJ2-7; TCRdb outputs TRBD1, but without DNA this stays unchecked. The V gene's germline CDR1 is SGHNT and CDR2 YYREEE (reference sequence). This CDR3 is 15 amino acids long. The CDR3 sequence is CASSPSPGWSYEQYF.

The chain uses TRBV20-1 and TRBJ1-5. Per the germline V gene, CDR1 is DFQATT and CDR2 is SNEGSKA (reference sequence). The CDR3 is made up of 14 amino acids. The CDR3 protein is CSARNVGGKEPQHF.

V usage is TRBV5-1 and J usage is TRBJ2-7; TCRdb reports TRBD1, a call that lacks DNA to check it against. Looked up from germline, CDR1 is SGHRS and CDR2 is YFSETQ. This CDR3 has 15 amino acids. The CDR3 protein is CASSLGQGASYEQYF.

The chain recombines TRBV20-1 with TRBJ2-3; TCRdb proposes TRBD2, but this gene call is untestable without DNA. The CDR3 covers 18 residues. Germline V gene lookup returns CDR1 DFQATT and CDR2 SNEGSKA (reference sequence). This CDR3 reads CSARDVGGGTSERDTQYF.

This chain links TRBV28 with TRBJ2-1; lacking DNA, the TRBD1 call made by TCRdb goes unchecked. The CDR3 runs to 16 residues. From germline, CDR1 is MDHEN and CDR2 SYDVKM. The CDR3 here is CATSYRQGKQYNEQFF.

This chain's CDR3 is CATSDLSTGSGNEQFF. The rearrangement joins TRBV24-1 to TRBJ2-1; TCRdb picks TRBD1, but there is no DNA to check that call. Per the germline V gene, CDR1 is KGHDR and CDR2 is SFDVKD. The CDR3 totals 16 residues.

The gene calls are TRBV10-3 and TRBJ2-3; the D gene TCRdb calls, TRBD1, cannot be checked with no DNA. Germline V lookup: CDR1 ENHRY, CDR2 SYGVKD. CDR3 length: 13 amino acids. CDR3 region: CAIKTGYTDTQYF.

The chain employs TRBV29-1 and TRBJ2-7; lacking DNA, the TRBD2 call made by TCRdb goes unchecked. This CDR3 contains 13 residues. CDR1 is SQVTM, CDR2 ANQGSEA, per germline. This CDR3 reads CSATSGRDYEQYF.

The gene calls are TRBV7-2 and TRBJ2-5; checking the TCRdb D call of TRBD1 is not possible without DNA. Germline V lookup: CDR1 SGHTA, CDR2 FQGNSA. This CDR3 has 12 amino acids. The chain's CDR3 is CASSSRRETQYF.

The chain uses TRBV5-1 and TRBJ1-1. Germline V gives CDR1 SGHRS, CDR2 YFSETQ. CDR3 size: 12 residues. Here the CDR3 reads CASSLTNTEAFF.

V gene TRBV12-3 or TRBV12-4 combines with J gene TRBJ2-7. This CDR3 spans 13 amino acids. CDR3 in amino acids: CASRRDTGHEQYF.